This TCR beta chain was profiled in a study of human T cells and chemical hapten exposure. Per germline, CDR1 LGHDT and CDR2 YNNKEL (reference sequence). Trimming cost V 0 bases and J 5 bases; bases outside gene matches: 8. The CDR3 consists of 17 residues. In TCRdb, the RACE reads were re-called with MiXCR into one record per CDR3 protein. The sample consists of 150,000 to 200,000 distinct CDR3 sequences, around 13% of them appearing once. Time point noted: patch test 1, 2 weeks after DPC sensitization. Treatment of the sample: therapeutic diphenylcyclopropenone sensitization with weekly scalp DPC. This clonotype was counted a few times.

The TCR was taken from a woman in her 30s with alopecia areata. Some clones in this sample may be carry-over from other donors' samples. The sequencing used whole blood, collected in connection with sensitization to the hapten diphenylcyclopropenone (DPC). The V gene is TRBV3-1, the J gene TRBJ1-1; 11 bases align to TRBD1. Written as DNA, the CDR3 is TGTGCCAGCAGCCAAGACGGGACAGGGGGGCCCGGGACTGAAGCTTTCTTT. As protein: CASSQDGTGGPGTEAFF.